This T cell receptor beta chain came from a study of shared clonotypes between healthy human individuals. The CDR3 loop spans 14 amino acids. From germline, CDR1 is LGHNA and CDR2 YSLEER. V was pared by 2 bases and J by 6 bases, with 12 bases between. Here immunoSEQ multiplex PCR was the method, and the copy in TCRdb shows in-frame clones only, minus some. Counted here are about 520,000 clones, 81% occurring once; the ten biggest clones make up approximately 11%. The chain joins TRBV4-3 to TRBJ2-3; tentative D call: TRBD1 (5 bases). The material sequenced was PBMCs. This TCR came from a woman between 40 and 55 years old in good health. Some clones in this sample may be carry-over from other donors' samples. CDR3 residues: CASSQWTFGDTQYF. The CDR3 DNA follows: TGCGCCAGCAGCCAATGGACATTCGGGGATACGCAGTATTTT.